This TCR beta chain was recorded in a study of CD8 T cells in ankylosing spondylitis (dated by TCRdb to the late 2010s). About the investigation overall: To find TCR variants linked to disease, the study profiled T cell receptor beta repertoires in ankylosing spondylitis patients and healthy donors. The whole study cohort included over a hundred healthy donors and 20 to 30 ankylosing spondylitis patients. Peripheral blood was sampled, and synovial fluid was also collected from ankylosing spondylitis patients. The investigation overall reported the following: A TCR beta motif made up of several highly homologous amino acid variants appeared to be characteristic of blood from ankylosing spondylitis patients. Some motif variants were previously reported in synovial fluid and blood of reactive arthritis patients, suggesting common disease-initiation mechanisms. A CD8+ phenotype was shown by the disease-linked clones, which were found at relatively low frequencies in peripheral blood. Significant enrichment of the disease-linked clones was reported in matched synovial fluid samples from ankylosing spondylitis patients.

This clonotype appeared many times. No cognate antigen has been identified for it. Per-base qualities were not stored, and no clone one base away is much larger. For CDR1 and CDR2, the germline V gene lists SGHVS and FNYEAQ. The CDR3 contains 13 residues, cysteine and phenylalanine counted. Only the CDR3 DNA stays, 39 bases, in frame from base 1. V is pared back by 5 bases and J by 6 bases, with 12 bases lying between the germline termini. TCRdb records Illumina HiSeq 2500 as the sequencer. Quantitative 5'-RACE with molecular barcodes was the method used to prepare the TCR beta libraries. The authors processed their data as follows. A new computational method based on a probabilistic model of VDJ rearrangement was used to identify disease-linked TCR variants. TCRdb handled the public reads itself, with Q25 trimming in fastp and clone calling in MiXCR, and kept productive beta chains. Each entry merges the rows of one CDR3 protein and shows their most common DNA and genes. Clone size and V and J calls follow TCRdb, not the original study. Present in this sample are about 240,000 distinct CDR3 sequences, roughly 8.2% of which were seen just once. Roughly 5% of the sample is held by the ten biggest clonotypes.

The rearrangement joined TRBV7-6 to TRBJ2-3, with the D gene uncertain. Sequencing input: blood, either unsorted or a sorted T cell fraction (not recorded which). The TCR comes from a female donor with ankylosing spondylitis or in good health (not recorded which). The CDR3 protein: CASSQVRTDTQYF. The DNA sequence is as follows: TGTGCCAGCAGCCAAGTTCGTACGGATACGCAGTATTTT. The full variable domain, completed from the reference TRBV7-6 and TRBJ2-3 proteins outside the CDR3, reads GAGVSQSPRYKVTKRGQDVALRCDPISGHVSLYWYRQALGQGPEFLTYFNYEAQQDKSGLPNDRFSAERPEGSISTLTIQRTEQRDSAMYRCASSQVRTDTQYFGPGTRLTVL.